Shown below are 5 T cell receptor beta chains from a single sample sequenced in a study of shared clonotypes between healthy human individuals. This table comes from immunoSEQ multiplex PCR, and its TCRdb copy is limited to in-frame clones, with some not included. The sample has roughly 220,000 clones; about 65% are singletons. The sample comprised memory CD4+ T cells sorted from blood. The subset was: CD45RA-negative fraction. The receptor set was obtained from a man aged 30 to 45 in good health.

The rearrangement joins TRBV19 to TRBJ2-3, with a tentative D call TRBD2 (7 bases). Trimming left V 7 bases short and J 9 bases short, with 17 bases between. The CDR3 is 13 amino acids. CDR1 LNHDA and CDR2 SQIVND come from the germline V gene (reference sequence). The CDR3 DNA is TGTGCCAGTAACCCTACCAGCGGGACAACGCAGTATTTT. It is translated as CASNPTSGTTQYF. The variable domain in full, with the rest retrieved from reference TRBV19 and TRBJ2-3, is DGGITQSPKYLFRKEGQNVTLSCEQNLNHDAMYWYRQDPGQGLRLIYYSQIVNDFQKGDIAEGYSVSREKKESFPLTVTSAQKNPTAFYLCASNPTSGTTQYFGPGTRLTVL.

Written as DNA, the CDR3 is TGTGCCACCAGCGAATACGCACAGGGTCCTAACTATGGCTACACCTTC. Protein: CATSEYAQGPNYGYTF. The chain joins TRBV15 to TRBJ1-2; tentative D call: TRBD1 (6 bases). Trimming stripped 5 bases from V and 0 bases from J, with 16 bases between. Germline V lookup: CDR1 LNHNV, CDR2 YYDKDF (reference sequence). CDR3 size: 16 residues. Using reference TRBV15 and TRBJ1-2 for the parts outside the CDR3, the full variable domain is DAMVIQNPRYQVTQFGKPVTLSCSQTLNHNVMYWYQQKSSQAPKLLFHYYDKDFNNEADTPDNFQSRRPNTSFCFLDIRSPGLGDTAMYLCATSEYAQGPNYGYTFGSGTRLTVV.

The chain couples TRBV18 to TRBJ1-1, with a possible D match to TRBD1 (6 bases). The length of the CDR3 is 15 residues. Germline V gene sequence: CDR1 KGHSH, CDR2 LQKENI. The germline V and J ends were trimmed by 2 bases and 3 bases, with 13 bases remaining between them. The CDR3, as DNA: TGTGCCAGCTCACCAATGACAGGCGCGCACACTGAAGCTTTCTTT. Its protein product is CASSPMTGAHTEAFF.

The chain links TRBV10-2 to TRBJ2-3, with a tentative D call TRBD1 (6 bases). Per the germline V gene, CDR1 is WSHSY and CDR2 is SAAADI. The germline V and J ends were trimmed by 8 bases and 4 bases, with 16 bases remaining between them. The CDR3 is made up of 14 amino acids. The DNA for the CDR3 is TGCGCCAGCTCCCTCAGAGGGGGAGCAGATACGCAGTATTTT. As protein: CASSLRGGADTQYF.

The J gene is TRBJ2-5, the V gene TRBV28; D remains unclear. Per germline, CDR1 MDHEN and CDR2 SYDVKM. The CDR3 totals 14 residues. V was trimmed by 3 bases and J by 10 bases, leaving 18 bases between them. The CDR3 bases are TGTGCCAGCAGTTTTACCACTAACAAAGGTAACCAGTACTTC. Protein: CASSFTTNKGNQYF.